A single sample is the source of the 26 T cell receptor beta chains below, sequenced in a study of cytotoxic CD8 clonotypes in ibrutinib-treated CLL. Clones were sequenced by immunoSEQ multiplex PCR, and TCRdb holds only the in-frame ones, with some missing. The profile covers about 140,000 clones, with 80% appearing a single time and roughly 7.6% taken by the ten largest. The sample consisted of PBMCs, taken after 36 months of ibrutinib treatment. Receptor source: a human donor with chronic lymphocytic leukemia.

The J gene is TRBJ2-3, the V gene TRBV15; 9 bases match TRBD1. The germline CDR1 and CDR2 sequences are LNHNV and YYDKDF (reference sequence). CDR3 length equals 17 residues. J was trimmed by 1 base and V by 5 bases; bases with no gene match: 10. CDR3 residues: CATSSNRGLQRTDTQYF. The CDR3 DNA follows: TGTGCCACCAGCTCGAACAGGGGGCTTCAGCGCACAGATACGCAGTATTTT.

The chain combines TRBV13 with TRBJ1-1; the match to TRBD1 covers 8 bases. The V gene's germline CDR1 is PRHDT and CDR2 FYEKMQ (reference sequence). With V trimmed by 6 bases and J by 4 bases, 4 bases remained unmatched. The CDR3 covers 13 residues. In DNA, the CDR3 is TGTGCCAGCAGATACAGGGGGGTCACTGAAGCTTTCTTT. This codes for CASRYRGVTEAFF.

This clone was observed a few times. CDR3 protein: CASSLALRGRGHYGYTF. The CDR3 DNA sequence: TGTGCCAGCAGCTTGGCCCTTCGGGGGCGGGGTCACTATGGCTACACCTTC. The rearrangement joins TRBV5-5 to TRBJ1-2; tentatively, D is TRBD1 (6 bases). CDR3 length: 17 residues. The germline gives CDR1 SGHKS, CDR2 YYEKEE (reference sequence). Trimming pared 0 bases from V and 3 bases from J, leaving 18 bases between.

This chain joins TRBV28 and TRBJ1-2; D remains unclear. From germline, CDR1 is MDHEN and CDR2 SYDVKM. The V gene lost 2 bases and the J gene lost 8 bases, with 9 bases spanning the gap. The CDR3 has 12 residues. The CDR3 protein is CASSLSRRGYTF. The CDR3 nucleotides are TGTGCCAGCAGTTTAAGCAGGCGGGGCTACACCTTC.

This clone was observed a handful of times. V gene TRBV10-3 combines with J gene TRBJ2-7; D might be TRBD1 (6 bases). Germline V gene sequence: CDR1 ENHRY, CDR2 SYGVKD. The ends were cut back, 6 bases at V and 1 base at J, with 16 bases in the middle. The CDR3 has 15 amino acids. CDR3 DNA: TGTGCCATCAGGGATCCTTACGGGACATCCTACGAGCAGTACTTC. Its translation: CAIRDPYGTSYEQYF.

The rearrangement links TRBV6-1 to TRBJ1-6; D unclear. Germline V lookup: CDR1 MNHNS, CDR2 SASEGT. V was cut by 6 bases and J by 5 bases, with 14 bases left in between. This CDR3 has 15 residues. DNA of the CDR3: TGTGCCAGCAGGTCAGGAAGGGCAGATAATTCACCCCTCCACTTT. Protein sequence: CASRSGRADNSPLHF.

The table lists this clone with a count of one. The same CDR3 also results from other DNA sequences found in this sample. DNA for the CDR3: TGTGCCAGCAAAACAGGGCGGAACACTGAAGCTTTCTTT. It specifies CASKTGRNTEAFF. This chain joins TRBV2 and TRBJ1-1, with D maybe TRBD1 (6 bases). CDR1 is SNHLY, CDR2 FYNNEI, per germline. The length of the CDR3 is 13 residues. V lost 7 bases to trimming and J lost 1 base, with 10 bases between them.

This chain connects TRBV5-1 to TRBJ2-7, with TRBD2 matching 9 bases. V lost 4 bases, J lost 2 bases, and 7 bases stayed unmatched. Germline CDR1 reads SGHRS; CDR2 reads YFSETQ. This CDR3 is built from 15 residues. The DNA for the CDR3 is TGCGCCAGCAGCCTTAGCGGGGGCCACACCTACGAGCAGTACTTC. This translates into CASSLSGGHTYEQYF.

This clone was counted a single time. The chain uses TRBV10-3 and TRBJ1-3; D gene uncertain. The CDR3 runs 14 residues. Trimming cost V 6 bases and J 0 bases, with 9 bases left between them. CDR1 is ENHRY and CDR2 is SYGVKD in the germline V gene. The CDR3 region has the DNA TGTGCCATCAGCGCAGCGAGCTCTGGAAACACCATATATTTT. This gives the protein CAISAASSGNTIYF.

The chain links TRBV7-9 to TRBJ2-7; weak D call: TRBD2 (5 bases). The germline V and J ends were trimmed by 5 bases and 2 bases, with 7 bases remaining between them. The CDR3 runs 12 residues. Germline V gives CDR1 SEHNR, CDR2 FQNEAQ (reference sequence). The CDR3 sequence is CASSQRPYEQYF. The CDR3 bases are TGTGCCAGCAGCCAGCGGCCCTACGAGCAGTACTTC.

This rearrangement joins TRBV30 to TRBJ2-4; TRBD1 matches at 8 bases. V lost 4 bases to trimming and J lost 8 bases; unmatched junction nucleotides: 7. The length of the CDR3 is 13 residues. The germline V gene encodes CDR1 GTSNPN and CDR2 SVGIG (reference sequence). CDR3 sequence: CAWTFGQGHIQYF. The CDR3, as DNA: TGTGCCTGGACCTTTGGACAGGGACACATTCAGTACTTC.

The V and J genes are TRBV4-1 and TRBJ1-5, with D unclear. This CDR3 has 16 amino acids. Trimming left V 6 bases short and J 4 bases short, with 19 bases between. The germline CDR1 and CDR2 sequences are MGHRA and YSYEKL. This chain's CDR3 is CASRRDISVSNQPQHF. As DNA, the CDR3 is TGCGCCAGCAGGCGAGATATTTCGGTTTCTAATCAGCCCCAGCATTTT.

The chain joins TRBV29-1 to TRBJ2-2; 7 nucleotides align to TRBD2. Losses at the gene ends were 3 bases for V and 4 bases for J; bases not matched to a gene: 5. Per the germline V gene, CDR1 is SQVTM and CDR2 is ANQGSEA. The CDR3 has 14 amino acids. CDR3 sequence: CSVERGSGTGELFF. The CDR3 DNA reads as TGCAGCGTTGAGCGGGGGAGCGGCACCGGGGAGCTGTTTTTT.

The chain employs TRBV5-5 and TRBJ2-5; D gene uncertain. CDR1 and CDR2 (germline): SGHKS, YYEKEE (reference sequence). The CDR3 extends over 14 amino acids. V lost 0 bases to trimming and J lost 5 bases, with 11 bases between them. The CDR3 nucleotides are TGTGCCAGCAGCTTGGGCGGCTCTGGTGAGACCCAGTACTTC. Residues: CASSLGGSGETQYF.

This clone has only one observation. The J gene is TRBJ2-7, the V gene TRBV7-9; D might be TRBD1 or TRBD2, each matching 7 bases. Germline V gene lookup returns CDR1 SEHNR and CDR2 FQNEAQ (reference sequence). With 7 bases removed from V and 3 bases from J, the gap between germline ends came to 19 bases. The CDR3 sequence is 15 residues long. CDR3 protein: CASTRGGGVFYEQYF. In DNA form, the CDR3 reads TGTGCCAGCACCCGGGGAGGGGGCGTTTTCTACGAGCAGTACTTC.

A word on this clone: Distinct nucleotide sequences in the sample also encode this CDR3. The chain has TRBV5-1 and TRBJ2-2, with D tentatively TRBD2 (5 bases). This CDR3 comprises 14 residues. The V and J ends lost 1 base and 1 base respectively, with 5 bases between them. CDR1 and CDR2 from the germline V gene are SGHRS and YFSETQ. The CDR3 region is CASSLRGNTGELFF. In DNA, the CDR3 is TGCGCCAGCAGCTTGCGGGGGAACACCGGGGAGCTGTTTTTT.

This chain connects TRBV5-1 to TRBJ1-2; 9 bases line up with TRBD1. Germline CDR1 and CDR2: SGHRS and YFSETQ. The CDR3 extends over 15 amino acids. J gave up 4 bases and V 3 bases, and 7 bases lay outside the gene matches. CDR3 sequence reads: CASSSQSDRGYGYTF. Here the CDR3 DNA reads TGCGCCAGCAGCTCCCAGTCGGACAGGGGCTATGGCTACACCTTC.

This chain joins TRBV7-8 and TRBJ2-1; no reliable D call. Germline CDR1 SGHVS, CDR2 FQNEAQ. V was shortened by 2 bases and J by 3 bases, with 5 bases between the two germline ends. The length of the CDR3 is 13 residues. CDR3 DNA sequence: TGTGCCAGCAGCTTATCCGGCTACAATGAGCAGTTCTTC. It encodes CASSLSGYNEQFF.

This CDR3 is CASNGDGHFIEAFF. CDR3 in DNA: TGCGCCAGCAACGGGGACGGACACTTCATTGAAGCTTTCTTT. The V call is TRBV5-1, the J call TRBJ1-1, with D possibly matching TRBD1 (5 bases). Germline CDR1 and CDR2: SGHRS and YFSETQ. The germline V and J ends were trimmed by 6 bases and 7 bases, with 19 bases remaining between them. The CDR3 contains 14 residues.

CDR3 bases: TGCGCCACTTTCGGGGGAGGAGAGACTGAAGCTTTCTTT. Translated, it gives CATFGGGETEAFF. The chain uses TRBV5-1 and TRBJ1-1; D might be TRBD1 (5 bases). This CDR3 has 13 residues. Between the trimmed V and J ends, which lost 9 bases and 5 bases, there was a span of 17 bases. In germline, CDR1 is SGHRS, CDR2 YFSETQ. The full variable domain, completed using reference TRBV5-1 and TRBJ1-1, is KAGVTQTPRYLIKTRGQQVTLSCSPISGHRSVSWYQQTPGQGLQFLFEYFSETQRNKGNFPGRFSGRQFSNSRSEMNVSTLELGDSALYLCATFGGGETEAFFGQGTRLTVV.

The chain couples TRBV5-1 to TRBJ1-5; 7 bases match TRBD1. The CDR3 is 15 amino acids. V dropped 4 bases and J dropped 1; count of bases not matched to a gene: 5. Germline CDR1 is SGHRS and CDR2 is YFSETQ. DNA of the CDR3: TGCGCCAGCAGCATCCGACAGGGAAGCAATCAGCCCCAGCATTTT. It yields the protein CASSIRQGSNQPQHF.

This chain links TRBV29-1 with TRBJ2-7; D unresolved. This CDR3 has 11 residues. Germline V gene lookup returns CDR1 SQVTM and CDR2 ANQGSEA. Trimming shortened V by 4 bases and J by 3 bases, and 7 bases separated the two germline ends. In nucleotides, the CDR3 is TGCAGCGTTGCTCTAGGCTACGAGCAGTACTTC. It translates to CSVALGYEQYF.

The chain's CDR3 is CSARQNYGYTF. CDR3 bases: TGCAGTGCTAGACAGAACTATGGCTACACCTTC. The rearrangement joins TRBV20-1 to TRBJ1-2; D gene ambiguous. CDR3 length: 11 amino acids. V dropped 2 bases and J dropped 2 bases, with 3 bases sitting between them. Germline-derived CDR1 and CDR2 are DFQATT and SNEGSKA (reference sequence).

The rearrangement uses TRBV6-4 and TRBJ1-1; D call uncertain. CDR3 size: 15 residues. Germline V CDR1 and CDR2: MRHNA, SNTAGT. The germline V and J ends were trimmed by 2 bases and 1 base, with 11 bases remaining between them. The CDR3 region has the DNA TGTGCCAGCAGTGACCCGTCTAAGGGGAACACTGAAGCTTTCTTT. This translates into CASSDPSKGNTEAFF.

The J gene is TRBJ2-7, the V gene TRBV5-4; D may be TRBD1 (5 bases). V was shortened by 5 bases and J by 5 bases, with 17 bases between the two germline ends. The germline V gene encodes CDR1 SGHNT and CDR2 YYREEE (reference sequence). This CDR3 contains 14 residues. In nucleotides, the CDR3 is TGTGCCAGCAGGAAGGGGCAACTCCGGAACGAGCAGTACTTC. Translating gives CASRKGQLRNEQYF.

The chain employs TRBV10-2 and TRBJ1-1; 8 nucleotides align to TRBD1. V lost 3 bases, J lost 3 bases, and 6 bases stayed unmatched. This CDR3 spans 15 amino acids. Germline V gene sequence: CDR1 WSHSY, CDR2 SAAADI. Written as DNA, the CDR3 is TGCGCCAGCAGTGATAGGGGACAGGTTCACACTGAAGCTTTCTTT. This translates into CASSDRGQVHTEAFF.